Listed here are 17 T cell receptor beta chains from one sample, sequenced in a study of T-cell reconstitution after alpha-beta-depleted transplantation in children. Unique molecular identifiers were used to barcode this TCRbeta library. TCRdb re-derived calls from the PCR reads in MiXCR, one entry per CDR3 protein. Of around 440,000 distinct CDR3 sequences detected, over 9.5% appear once; the ten largest clones hold 2% to 2.5%. The sequencing here drew on PBMCs, taken before TCRalphabeta/CD19-depleted stem cell transplant. These receptor sequences come from a child aged 2 to 10 with inherited bone marrow failure, due to receive a stem cell transplant.

In this sample, this clonotype turned up many times. The CDR3 bases are TGCAGTGCTAGAGATCCAACCCTCTCGGCCAATCAGCCCCAGCATTTT. As protein: CSARDPTLSANQPQHF. The rearrangement links TRBV20-1 to TRBJ1-5, with D unresolved. Germline V gene lookup returns CDR1 DFQATT and CDR2 SNEGSKA (reference sequence). The V end lost 0 bases, the J end lost 3 bases, and 15 bases lay between the germline ends. There are 16 residues in the CDR3.

This clonotype was seen a handful of times. The V call is TRBV7-2, the J call TRBJ2-3, with D possibly matching TRBD2 (6 bases). The CDR3 runs 15 residues. Germline V gene lookup returns CDR1 SGHTA and CDR2 FQGNSA. Trimming left V 3 bases short and J 2 bases short, with 12 bases between. CDR3 in DNA: TGTGCCAGCAGCTTGATACTAGCTGCCACAGATACGCAGTATTTT. Its translation is CASSLILAATDTQYF.

The table lists this clonotype with many counts. The CDR3 spells CASSLSWGPYEQYF. The CDR3 DNA sequence: TGTGCCAGCAGCTTATCGTGGGGCCCCTACGAGCAGTACTTC. The V and J genes are TRBV7-2 and TRBJ2-7; weak D call: TRBD1 (5 bases). The CDR3 has 14 amino acids. V was clipped by 2 bases and J by 2 bases, with 10 bases between them. CDR1 SGHTA and CDR2 FQGNSA come from the germline V gene.

This clonotype has just a few counts. The chain uses TRBV28 and TRBJ2-3, with TRBD2 matching over 11 bases. In germline, CDR1 is MDHEN, CDR2 SYDVKM. The J segment lost 5 bases and the V segment lost 8 bases, leaving 6 bases of the junction unmatched. The CDR3 contains 14 residues. The CDR3 sequence: CASQLAGGVDTQYF. The CDR3 DNA reads TGTGCCAGCCAGCTAGCGGGAGGTGTAGATACGCAGTATTTT.

The table lists this clonotype with many counts. The J gene is TRBJ2-7, the V gene TRBV28; no reliable D call. The V end was cut by 10 bases, the J end by 0 bases, with 19 bases between. There are 15 residues in the CDR3. The germline V gene has CDR1 MDHEN and CDR2 SYDVKM. The chain's CDR3 is CATVRRGSSSYEQYF. CDR3 DNA sequence: TGTGCCACCGTCCGTCGCGGATCGAGCTCCTACGAGCAGTACTTC. Supplemented by reference TRBV28 and TRBJ2-7, the full variable domain reads DVKVTQSSRYLVKRTGEKVFLECVQDMDHENMFWYRQDPGLGLRLIYFSYDVKMKEKGDIPEGYSVSREKKERFSLILESASTNQTSMYLCATVRRGSSSYEQYFGPGTRLTVT.

The table lists this clonotype with many counts. For the CDR3, the DNA is TGCGCCAGCAGTGAGGTAGCGGGAGGCAAAAACATTCAGTACTTC. It encodes CASSEVAGGKNIQYF. The genes are TRBV10-1 and TRBJ2-4; 10 positions agree with TRBD2. The V segment lost 2 bases and the J segment 3 bases; nucleotides outside the gene matches: 1. The germline gives CDR1 WNHNN, CDR2 SYGVQD (reference sequence). The CDR3 extends over 15 amino acids.

Ten or more counts support this clonotype. The chain employs TRBV30 and TRBJ2-3; D is perhaps TRBD1 or TRBD2 (6 bases each). The CDR3 is made up of 14 amino acids. Germline V gene lookup returns CDR1 GTSNPN and CDR2 SVGIG (reference sequence). V lost 4 bases, J lost 4 bases, and 15 bases lay in between. CDR3 loop: CAWTVKGGADTQYF. The CDR3 nucleotides read TGTGCCTGGACCGTAAAGGGGGGCGCAGATACGCAGTATTTT.

The table lists this clonotype with many counts. The V call is TRBV27, the J call TRBJ2-1; D ambiguous. The CDR3 spans 12 residues. V dropped 8 bases and J dropped 11 bases, with 16 bases sitting between them. Germline V gives CDR1 MNHEY, CDR2 SMNVEV (reference sequence). The CDR3 reads CASGLAWPKQFF. CDR3 coding DNA: TGTGCCAGCGGTCTGGCTTGGCCGAAGCAGTTCTTC.

The CDR3 protein is CASSFLLAGEEQYF. The CDR3 DNA reads as TGTGCCAGCAGTTTTCTTCTAGCGGGGGAAGAGCAGTACTTC. The chain joins TRBV28 to TRBJ2-7; TRBD2 agrees at 10 bases. Germline CDR1 is MDHEN and CDR2 is SYDVKM. The junction had 6 bases not matched to a gene; V was cut back by 3 bases and J by 7 bases. This CDR3 spans 14 amino acids.

In this sample, this clonotype turned up many times. This chain links TRBV6-1 with TRBJ2-7, with 7 bases fitting TRBD1. Germline CDR1 MNHNS, CDR2 SASEGT. This CDR3 has 14 amino acids. V lost 6 bases, J lost 6 bases, and 11 bases stayed unmatched. CDR3 coding DNA: TGTGCCAGCAGCCTTGGACAGGCCGTCAGCGAGCAGTACTTC. This translates into CASSLGQAVSEQYF.

This clonotype was picked up a small number of times. V usage is TRBV5-1 and J usage is TRBJ2-7; D possibly corresponds to TRBD1 (5 bases). This CDR3 has 17 amino acids. Looked up from germline, CDR1 is SGHRS and CDR2 is YFSETQ. V gave up 0 bases and J gave up 2 bases, with 18 bases separating them. The DNA of the CDR3 is TGCGCCAGCAGCTTGGGGGCCAGGGAAATGGCCACCTACGAGCAGTACTTC. This translates into CASSLGAREMATYEQYF. Complete variable domain (other parts from reference TRBV5-1 and TRBJ2-7): KAGVTQTPRYLIKTRGQQVTLSCSPISGHRSVSWYQQTPGQGLQFLFEYFSETQRNKGNFPGRFSGRQFSNSRSEMNVSTLELGDSALYLCASSLGAREMATYEQYFGPGTRLTVT.

Worth noting for this clonotype: A much larger clone is a single base away; this may be a read error. The chain employs TRBV7-2 and TRBJ2-1, with 12 bases aligning to TRBD2. Germline CDR1 reads SGHTA; CDR2 reads FQGNSA. The CDR3 has 15 amino acids. The CDR3, as DNA: TGTGCCAGCAGCTTGGGGGGACTAGCGGGCTGGGAGCAGCTCTTC. Its protein is CASSLGGLAGWEQLF.

This clonotype came up many times. This chain uses TRBV6-6 with TRBJ2-2, with TRBD1 matching over 9 bases. The V gene's germline CDR1 is MNHNY and CDR2 SVGAGI (reference sequence). The J segment lost 10 bases and the V segment lost 2 bases, leaving 2 bases of the junction unmatched. This CDR3 has 13 amino acids. CDR3 loop: CASSYRDRVELFF. DNA of the CDR3: TGTGCCAGCAGTTACCGGGACAGGGTGGAGCTGTTTTTT.

This chain links TRBV21-1 with TRBJ2-7; the DNA was not compared with TRBD1, the D call given in the table. TRBV21-1 is a documented pseudogene. This CDR3 is built from 16 residues. The CDR3 DNA sequence: TGTGCCAGCAGTCGGGCACTCAGGGACACCACCTACGAGCAGTACTTC. This gives the protein CASSRALRDTTYEQYF.

This clonotype was observed at least ten times. The chain is built from TRBV29-1 and TRBJ2-7; 9 nucleotides align to TRBD1. J was trimmed by 6 bases and V by 0 bases; bases with no gene match: 9. Germline assignment: CDR1 SQVTM and CDR2 ANQGSEA. CDR3 length: 15 residues. In nucleotides, the CDR3 is TGCAGCGTTGAAGACCTACAGGGGGCGAGGGGCGAGCAGTACTTC. It is translated as CSVEDLQGARGEQYF.

The rearrangement uses TRBV29-1 and TRBJ2-5; D gene uncertain. The germline CDR1 and CDR2 sequences are SQVTM and ANQGSEA. Trimming removed 3 bases at V and 1 base at J, with 9 bases between. This CDR3 contains 13 residues. CDR3 sequence reads: CSVEGRFQETQYF. CDR3 bases: TGCAGCGTTGAGGGCAGATTCCAAGAGACCCAGTACTTC.

This clonotype was recorded at least ten times. J is TRBJ2-1 and V is TRBV5-1; 11 bases agree with TRBD1. From germline, CDR1 is SGHRS and CDR2 YFSETQ. The CDR3 totals 17 residues. Trimming at V came to 1 base and at J to 6 bases, leaving 9 bases not matched to a gene. CDR3 residues: CASSLIQGQGGSNEQFF. The DNA for the CDR3 is TGCGCCAGCAGCTTGATACAGGGACAGGGGGGAAGCAATGAGCAGTTCTTC.